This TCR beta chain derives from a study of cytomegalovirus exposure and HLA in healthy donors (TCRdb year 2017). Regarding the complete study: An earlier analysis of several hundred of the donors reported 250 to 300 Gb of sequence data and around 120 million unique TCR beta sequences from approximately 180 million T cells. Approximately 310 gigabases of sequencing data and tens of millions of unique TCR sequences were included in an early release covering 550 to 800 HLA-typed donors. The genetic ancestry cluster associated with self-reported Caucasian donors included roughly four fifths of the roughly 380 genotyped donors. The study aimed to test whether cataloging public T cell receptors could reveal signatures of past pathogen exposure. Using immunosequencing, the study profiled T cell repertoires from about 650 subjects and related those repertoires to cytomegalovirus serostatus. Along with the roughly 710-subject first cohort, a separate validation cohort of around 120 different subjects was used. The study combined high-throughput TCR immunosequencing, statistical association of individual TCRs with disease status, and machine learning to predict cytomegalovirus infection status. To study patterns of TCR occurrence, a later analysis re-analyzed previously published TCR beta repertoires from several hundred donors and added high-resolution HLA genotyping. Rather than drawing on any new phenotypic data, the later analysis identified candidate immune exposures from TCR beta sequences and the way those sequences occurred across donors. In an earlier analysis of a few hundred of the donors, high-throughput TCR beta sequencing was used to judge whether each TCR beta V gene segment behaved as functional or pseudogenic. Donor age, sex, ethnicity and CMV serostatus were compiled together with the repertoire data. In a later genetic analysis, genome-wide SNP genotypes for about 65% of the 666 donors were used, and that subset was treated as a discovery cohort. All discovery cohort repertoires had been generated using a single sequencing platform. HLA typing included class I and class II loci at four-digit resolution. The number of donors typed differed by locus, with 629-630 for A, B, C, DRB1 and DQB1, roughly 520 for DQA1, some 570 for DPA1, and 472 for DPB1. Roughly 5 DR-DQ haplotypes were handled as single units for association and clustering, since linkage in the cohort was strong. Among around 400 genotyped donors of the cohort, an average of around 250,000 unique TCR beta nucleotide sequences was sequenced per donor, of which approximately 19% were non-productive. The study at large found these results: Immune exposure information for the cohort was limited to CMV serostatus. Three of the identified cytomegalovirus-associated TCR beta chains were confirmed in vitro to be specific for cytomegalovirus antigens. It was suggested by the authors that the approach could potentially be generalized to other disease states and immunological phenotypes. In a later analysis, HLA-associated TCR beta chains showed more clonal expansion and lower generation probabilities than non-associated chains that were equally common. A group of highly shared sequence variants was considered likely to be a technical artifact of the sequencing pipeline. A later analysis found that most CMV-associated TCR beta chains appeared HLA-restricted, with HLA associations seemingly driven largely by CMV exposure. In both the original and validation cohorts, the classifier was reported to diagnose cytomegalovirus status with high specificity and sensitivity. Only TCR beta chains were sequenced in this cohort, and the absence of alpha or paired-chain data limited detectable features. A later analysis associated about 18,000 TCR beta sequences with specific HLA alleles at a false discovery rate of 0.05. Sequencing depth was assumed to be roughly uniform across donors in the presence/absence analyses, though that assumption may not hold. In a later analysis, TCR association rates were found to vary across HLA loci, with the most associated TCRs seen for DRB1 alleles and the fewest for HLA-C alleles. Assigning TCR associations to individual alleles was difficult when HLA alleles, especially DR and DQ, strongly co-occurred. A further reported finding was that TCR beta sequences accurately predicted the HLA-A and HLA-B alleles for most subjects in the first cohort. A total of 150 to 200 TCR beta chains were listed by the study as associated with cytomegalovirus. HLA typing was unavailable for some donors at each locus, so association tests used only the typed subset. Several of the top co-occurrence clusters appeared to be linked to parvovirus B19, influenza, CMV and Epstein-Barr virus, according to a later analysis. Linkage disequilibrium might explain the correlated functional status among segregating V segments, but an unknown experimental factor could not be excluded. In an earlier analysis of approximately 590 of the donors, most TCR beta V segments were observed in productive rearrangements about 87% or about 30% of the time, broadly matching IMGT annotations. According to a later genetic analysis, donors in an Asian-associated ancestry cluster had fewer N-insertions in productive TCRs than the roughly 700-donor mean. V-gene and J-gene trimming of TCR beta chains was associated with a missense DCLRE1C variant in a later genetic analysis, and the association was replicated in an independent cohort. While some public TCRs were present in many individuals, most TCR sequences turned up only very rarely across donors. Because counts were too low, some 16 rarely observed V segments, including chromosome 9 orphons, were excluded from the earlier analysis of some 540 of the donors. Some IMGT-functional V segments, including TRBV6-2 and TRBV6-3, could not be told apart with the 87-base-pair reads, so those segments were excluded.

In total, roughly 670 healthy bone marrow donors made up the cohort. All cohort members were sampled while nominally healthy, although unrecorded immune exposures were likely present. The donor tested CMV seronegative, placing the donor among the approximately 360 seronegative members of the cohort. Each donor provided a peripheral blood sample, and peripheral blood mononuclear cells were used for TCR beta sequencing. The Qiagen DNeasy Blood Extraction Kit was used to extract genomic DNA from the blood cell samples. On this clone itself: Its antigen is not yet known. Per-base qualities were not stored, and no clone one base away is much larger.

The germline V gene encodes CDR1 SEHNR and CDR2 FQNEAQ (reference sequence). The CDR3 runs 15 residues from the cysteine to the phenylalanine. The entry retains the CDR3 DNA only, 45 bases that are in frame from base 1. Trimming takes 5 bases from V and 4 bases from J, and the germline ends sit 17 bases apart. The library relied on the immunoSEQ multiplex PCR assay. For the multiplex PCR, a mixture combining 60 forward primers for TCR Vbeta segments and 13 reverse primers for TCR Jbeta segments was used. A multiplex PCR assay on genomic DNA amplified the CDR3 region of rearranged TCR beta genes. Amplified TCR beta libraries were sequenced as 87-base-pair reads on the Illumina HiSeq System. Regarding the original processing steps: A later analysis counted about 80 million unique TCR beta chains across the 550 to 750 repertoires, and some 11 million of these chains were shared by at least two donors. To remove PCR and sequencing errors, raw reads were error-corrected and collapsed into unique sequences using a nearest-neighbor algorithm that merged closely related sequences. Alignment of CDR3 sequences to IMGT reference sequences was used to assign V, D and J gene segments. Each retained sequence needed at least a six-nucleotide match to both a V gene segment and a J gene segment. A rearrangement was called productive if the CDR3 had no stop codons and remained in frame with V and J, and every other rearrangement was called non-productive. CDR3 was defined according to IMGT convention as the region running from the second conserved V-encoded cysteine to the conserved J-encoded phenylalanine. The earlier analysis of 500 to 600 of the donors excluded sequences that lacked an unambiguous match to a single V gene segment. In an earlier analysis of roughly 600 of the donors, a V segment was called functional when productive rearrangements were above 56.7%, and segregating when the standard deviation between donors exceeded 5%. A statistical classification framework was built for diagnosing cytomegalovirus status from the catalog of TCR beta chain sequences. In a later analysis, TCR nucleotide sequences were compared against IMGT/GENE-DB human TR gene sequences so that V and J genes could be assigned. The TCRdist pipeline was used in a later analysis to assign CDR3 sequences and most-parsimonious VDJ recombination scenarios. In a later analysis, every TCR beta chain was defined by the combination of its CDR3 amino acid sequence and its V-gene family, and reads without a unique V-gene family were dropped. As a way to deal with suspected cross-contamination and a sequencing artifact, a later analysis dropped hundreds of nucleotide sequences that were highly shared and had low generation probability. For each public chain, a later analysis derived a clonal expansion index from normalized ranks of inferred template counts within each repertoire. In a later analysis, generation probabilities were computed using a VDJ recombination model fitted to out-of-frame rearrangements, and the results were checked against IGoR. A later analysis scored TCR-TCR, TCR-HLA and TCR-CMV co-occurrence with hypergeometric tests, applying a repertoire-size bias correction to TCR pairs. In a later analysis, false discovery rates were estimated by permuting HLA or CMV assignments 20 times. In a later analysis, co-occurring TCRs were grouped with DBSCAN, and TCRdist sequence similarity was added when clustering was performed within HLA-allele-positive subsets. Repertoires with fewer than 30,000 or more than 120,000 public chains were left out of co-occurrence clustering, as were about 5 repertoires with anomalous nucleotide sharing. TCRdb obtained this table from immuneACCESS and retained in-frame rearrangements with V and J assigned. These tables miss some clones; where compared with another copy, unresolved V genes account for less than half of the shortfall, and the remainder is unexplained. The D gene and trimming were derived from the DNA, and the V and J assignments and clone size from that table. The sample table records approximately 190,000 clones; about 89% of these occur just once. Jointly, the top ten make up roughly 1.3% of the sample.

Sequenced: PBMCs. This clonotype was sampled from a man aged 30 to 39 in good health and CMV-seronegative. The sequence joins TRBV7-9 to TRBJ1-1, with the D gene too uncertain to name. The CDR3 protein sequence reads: CASSPWAGLGTEAFF. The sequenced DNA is TGTGCCAGCAGCCCATGGGCAGGTTTGGGCACTGAAGCTTTCTTT. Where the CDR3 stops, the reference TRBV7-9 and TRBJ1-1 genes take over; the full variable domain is DTGVSQNPRHKITKRGQNVTFRCDPISEHNRLYWYRQTLGQGPEFLTYFQNEAQLEKSRLLSDRFSAERPKGSFSTLEIQRTEQGDSAMYLCASSPWAGLGTEAFFGQGTRLTVV.